These 21 T cell receptor beta chains were all obtained from the same sample, sequenced in a study of shared clonotypes between healthy human individuals. Produced via immunoSEQ multiplex PCR; TCRdb's table is partial and in-frame only. Altogether around 980,000 clones are present, about 84% being singletons, with the ten largest covering 0.61%. Sequencing was carried out using memory CD4+ T cells from PBMCs. Subset described: CD45RA-negative fraction. Every receptor here comes from a young man in good health. Some clones in this sample may be carry-over from other donors' samples.

The chain combines TRBV5-1 with TRBJ2-1; no reliable D call. This CDR3 comprises 14 residues. Germline V gene sequence: CDR1 SGHRS, CDR2 YFSETQ. Trimming stripped 0 bases from V and 5 bases from J, with 9 bases between. DNA for the CDR3: TGCGCCAGCAGCTTGGCCGGGCGGCACAATGAGCAGTTCTTC. This encodes CASSLAGRHNEQFF.

CDR3: CASGNTGLLLYGYTF. The DNA of the CDR3 is TGTGCCAGCGGGAACACAGGCCTACTCCTCTATGGCTACACCTTC. The chain couples TRBV28 to TRBJ1-2, with D tentatively TRBD1 (5 bases). In germline, CDR1 is MDHEN, CDR2 SYDVKM. V was cut by 8 bases and J by 4 bases, with 20 bases left in between. There are 15 residues in the CDR3.

This chain links TRBV19 with TRBJ1-5; D is uncertain. The CDR3 sequence is 17 residues long. V lost 5 bases, J lost 1 base, and 18 bases lay in between. Germline values: CDR1 LNHDA, CDR2 SQIVND (reference sequence). The CDR3 nucleotides are TGTGCCAGTAGTTCCCTGAGGGTCGTCGGGAGCAATCAGCCCCAGCATTTT. Protein sequence: CASSSLRVVGSNQPQHF.

The chain joins TRBV28 to TRBJ2-7, with D possibly matching TRBD2 (6 bases). The CDR3 has 13 amino acids. CDR1 is MDHEN, CDR2 SYDVKM, per germline. V was clipped by 6 bases and J by 4 bases, with 13 bases between them. CDR3 in DNA: TGTGCCAGCAGAATCGGGGGAGATTACGAGCAGTACTTC. Encoded protein: CASRIGGDYEQYF.

V and J are TRBV10-2 and TRBJ2-1, with 8 bases aligning to TRBD2. With V trimmed by 4 bases and J by 2 bases, 1 base remained unmatched. CDR3 length: 14 residues. Per the germline V gene, CDR1 is WSHSY and CDR2 is SAAADI. CDR3 amino acids: CASSAAGAYNEQFF. The CDR3 nucleotides are TGCGCCAGCAGTGCAGCGGGGGCCTACAATGAGCAGTTCTTC.

The rearrangement links TRBV28 to TRBJ2-7; 10 nucleotides match TRBD1. The CDR3 totals 15 residues. Germline loops: CDR1 MDHEN, CDR2 SYDVKM. J was trimmed by 4 bases and V by 6 bases; bases with no gene match: 9. DNA of the CDR3: TGTGCCAGCAGGGCCCGGACAGGGGGAAGTTACGAGCAGTACTTC. Translating it yields CASRARTGGSYEQYF.

The chain has TRBV7-9 and TRBJ2-6, with TRBD1 matching over 7 bases. Germline loops: CDR1 SEHNR, CDR2 FQNEAQ (reference sequence). With V trimmed by 11 bases and J by 0 bases, 10 bases remained unmatched. This CDR3 contains 16 residues. CDR3 sequence (DNA): TGTGCCGGCGAGAAGGGGGCCGTCTCTGGGGCCAACGTCCTGACTTTC. It specifies CAGEKGAVSGANVLTF.

The chain combines TRBV5-1 with TRBJ1-2; no clear D gene. The CDR3 loop spans 12 amino acids. Trimming cost V 3 bases and J 5 bases, with 8 bases left between them. The V gene's germline CDR1 is SGHRS and CDR2 YFSETQ. The CDR3 reads CASSWNEYGYTF. CDR3 DNA sequence: TGCGCCAGCAGCTGGAATGAGTATGGCTACACCTTC. Full variable domain (missing parts from reference TRBV5-1 and TRBJ1-2): KAGVTQTPRYLIKTRGQQVTLSCSPISGHRSVSWYQQTPGQGLQFLFEYFSETQRNKGNFPGRFSGRQFSNSRSEMNVSTLELGDSALYLCASSWNEYGYTFGSGTRLTVV.

The rearrangement links TRBV2 to TRBJ2-3; perhaps TRBD2 as D (6 bases). The CDR3 loop spans 14 amino acids. The V end lost 10 bases, the J end lost 5 bases, and 19 bases lay between the germline ends. CDR1 and CDR2 (germline): SNHLY, FYNNEI. This CDR3 reads CATPPGLPEDTQYF. As DNA, the CDR3 is TGTGCCACCCCCCCGGGACTCCCGGAAGATACGCAGTATTTT.

The J gene is TRBJ2-5, the V gene TRBV7-7; maybe TRBD2 (6 bases). V lost 7 bases and J 5 bases, leaving 8 bases between the germline ends. The CDR3 is 11 residues long. Germline V gives CDR1 SSHAT, CDR2 FNYEAQ (reference sequence). The CDR3 here is CASTGGETQYF. CDR3 DNA sequence: TGTGCCAGCACCGGAGGGGAGACCCAGTACTTC. Combining the CDR3 with reference TRBV7-7 and TRBJ2-5 gives the whole variable domain GAGVSQSPRYKVTKRGQDVTLRCDPISSHATLYWYQQALGQGPEFLTYFNYEAQPDKSGLPSDRFSAERPEGSISTLTIQRTEQRDSAMYRCASTGGETQYFGPGTRLLVL.

The chain combines TRBV5-1 with TRBJ2-3; D might be TRBD2 (6 bases). From germline, CDR1 is SGHRS and CDR2 YFSETQ. V was clipped by 0 bases and J by 3 bases, with 11 bases between them. This CDR3 spans 15 amino acids. The CDR3 loop is CASSLEEGRTDTQYF. CDR3 sequence (DNA): TGCGCCAGCAGCTTGGAAGAGGGGAGGACAGATACGCAGTATTTT. Complete variable domain (other parts from reference TRBV5-1 and TRBJ2-3): KAGVTQTPRYLIKTRGQQVTLSCSPISGHRSVSWYQQTPGQGLQFLFEYFSETQRNKGNFPGRFSGRQFSNSRSEMNVSTLELGDSALYLCASSLEEGRTDTQYFGPGTRLTVL.

The V gene is TRBV13, the J gene TRBJ2-2; TRBD1 or TRBD2 may be the D gene (6 bases each). Trimming took off 6 bases at V and 4 bases at J, with 18 bases between the two ends. The CDR3 loop spans 16 amino acids. Looked up from germline, CDR1 is PRHDT and CDR2 is FYEKMQ (reference sequence). The CDR3 DNA reads as TGTGCCAGCAGTGACATGGGGGGCGATGTCACCGGGGAGCTGTTTTTT. This encodes CASSDMGGDVTGELFF.

The genes are TRBV18 and TRBJ2-7; 9 nucleotides line up with TRBD1. The V gene's germline CDR1 is KGHSH and CDR2 LQKENI. This CDR3 is 13 amino acids long. V trimming: 5 bases; J trimming: 1 base; junction bases outside the gene matches: 0. CDR3 DNA sequence: TGTGCCAGCTCAGGACAGGGGTCCTACGAGCAGTACTTC. Translating gives CASSGQGSYEQYF.

The V call is TRBV7-9, the J call TRBJ1-5; TRBD1 is a possible D gene (5 bases). Germline V lookup: CDR1 SEHNR, CDR2 FQNEAQ (reference sequence). The ends were cut back, 3 bases at V and 10 bases at J, with 16 bases in the middle. This CDR3 comprises 14 residues. The CDR3 DNA reads as TGTGCCAGCAGCTTCGGGGGGGGAGGCAGCCCCCAGCATTTT. It codes for CASSFGGGGSPQHF. The whole variable domain, remainder taken from reference TRBV7-9 and TRBJ1-5, is DTGVSQNPRHKITKRGQNVTFRCDPISEHNRLYWYRQTLGQGPEFLTYFQNEAQLEKSRLLSDRFSAERPKGSFSTLEIQRTEQGDSAMYLCASSFGGGGSPQHFGDGTRLSIL.

This chain joins TRBV7-3 and TRBJ2-2; unclear D gene. V lost 4 bases to trimming and J lost 7 bases, with 7 bases between them. This CDR3 has 12 amino acids. Germline CDR1 and CDR2: SGHTA and FQGTGA. DNA of the CDR3: TGTGCCAGCAGCTCGAGAGGCGGGGAGCTGTTTTTT. Protein sequence: CASSSRGGELFF. The full variable domain, its missing parts supplied by reference TRBV7-3 and TRBJ2-2, is GAGVSQTPSNKVTEKGKYVELRCDPISGHTALYWYRQSLGQGPEFLIYFQGTGAADDSGLPNDRFFAVRPEGSVSTLKIQRTERGDSAVYLCASSSRGGELFFGEGSRLTVL.

The rearrangement links TRBV29-1 to TRBJ2-3; 8 bases align to TRBD2. In germline, CDR1 is SQVTM, CDR2 ANQGSEA. J gave up 10 bases and V 0 bases, and 3 bases lay outside the gene matches. This CDR3 region has 12 residues. CDR3 in DNA: TGCAGCGTTGAAGAGGTGCGGGGGGCGCAGTATTTT. Encoded protein: CSVEEVRGAQYF.

This chain connects TRBV2 to TRBJ2-7; a possible D gene is TRBD2 (5 bases). This CDR3 is 13 amino acids long. The germline V and J ends were trimmed by 5 bases and 3 bases, with 11 bases remaining between them. Germline V gene lookup returns CDR1 SNHLY and CDR2 FYNNEI. CDR3 bases: TGTGCCAGCAGTCTTCTAGCCTACTACGAGCAGTACTTC. The encoded protein is CASSLLAYYEQYF. Based on the CDR3 plus reference TRBV2 and TRBJ2-7, the full variable domain is EPEVTQTPSHQVTQMGQEVILRCVPISNHLYFYWYRQILGQKVEFLVSFYNNEISEKSEIFDDQFSVERPDGSNFTLKIRSTKLEDSAMYFCASSLLAYYEQYFGPGTRLTVT.

V and J are TRBV5-1 and TRBJ1-2, with 8 bases aligning to TRBD1. Germline V lookup: CDR1 SGHRS, CDR2 YFSETQ. Unmatched junction bases numbered 12, after V lost 7 bases and J lost 4 bases. This CDR3 contains 15 residues. The CDR3 sequence is CASGGTGRRTYGYTF. The CDR3, as DNA: TGCGCCAGCGGGGGGACAGGAAGGAGGACCTATGGCTACACCTTC.

As concerns this clone: A far larger clone is a single base away, which makes a read error likely. Additional DNA sequences in this sample encode the identical CDR3. The chain is built from TRBV7-9 and TRBJ2-2; weak D call: TRBD2 (5 bases). Germline V gene lookup returns CDR1 SEHNR and CDR2 FQNEAQ (reference sequence). The CDR3 spans 15 residues. V lost 5 bases to trimming and J lost 5 bases, with 15 bases between them. In DNA, the CDR3 is TGTGCCAGCAGCCTACAAAGGACGGGGACCGGGGAGCTGTTTTTT. Its protein is CASSLQRTGTGELFF. Full variable domain (outside the CDR3, taken from reference TRBV7-9 and TRBJ2-2): DTGVSQNPRHKITKRGQNVTFRCDPISEHNRLYWYRQTLGQGPEFLTYFQNEAQLEKSRLLSDRFSAERPKGSFSTLEIQRTEQGDSAMYLCASSLQRTGTGELFFGEGSRLTVL.

This clone was observed many times. The chain carries TRBV28 and TRBJ1-2; 11 nucleotides align to TRBD1. There are 17 residues in the CDR3. The trim removed 4 bases at V and 3 bases at J, leaving 10 bases unmatched. Germline assignment: CDR1 MDHEN and CDR2 SYDVKM. CDR3: CASSSTGQGGLYYGYTF. CDR3 nucleotides: TGTGCCAGCAGTTCAACGGGACAGGGGGGTCTCTACTATGGCTACACCTTC.

The genes are TRBV6-1 and TRBJ2-7; no clear D gene. Germline V gene data show CDR1 as MNHNS and CDR2 as SASEGT. The ends were cut back, 6 bases at V and 6 bases at J, with 6 bases in the middle. There are 10 residues in the CDR3. CDR3 bases: TGTGCCAGCAGCCGCCGCGAGCAGTACTTC. Translation: CASSRREQYF.